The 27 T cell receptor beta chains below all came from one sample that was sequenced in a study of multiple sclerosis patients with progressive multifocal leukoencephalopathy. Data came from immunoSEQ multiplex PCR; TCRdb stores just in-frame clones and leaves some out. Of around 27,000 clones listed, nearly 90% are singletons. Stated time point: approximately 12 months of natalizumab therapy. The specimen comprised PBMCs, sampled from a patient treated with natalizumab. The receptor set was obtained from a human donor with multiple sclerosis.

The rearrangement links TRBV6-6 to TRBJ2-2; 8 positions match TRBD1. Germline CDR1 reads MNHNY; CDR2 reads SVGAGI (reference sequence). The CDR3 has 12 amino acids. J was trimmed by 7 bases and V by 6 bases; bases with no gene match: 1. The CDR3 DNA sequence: TGTGCCAGCAGAACAGGGGGCGGGGAGCTGTTTTTT. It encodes CASRTGGGELFF.

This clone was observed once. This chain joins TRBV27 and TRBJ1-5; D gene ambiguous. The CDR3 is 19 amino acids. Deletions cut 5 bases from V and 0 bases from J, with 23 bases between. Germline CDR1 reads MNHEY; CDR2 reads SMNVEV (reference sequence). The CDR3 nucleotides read TGTGCCAGCAGTCCCCCGGGTGTGACAAAACCACCTAGCAATCAGCCCCAGCATTTT. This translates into CASSPPGVTKPPSNQPQHF.

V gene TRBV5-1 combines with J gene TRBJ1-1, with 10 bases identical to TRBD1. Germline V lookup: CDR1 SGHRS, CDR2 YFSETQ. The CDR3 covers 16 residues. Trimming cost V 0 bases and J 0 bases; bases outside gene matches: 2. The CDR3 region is CASSLGQGAMNTEAFF. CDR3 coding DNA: TGCGCCAGCAGCTTGGGACAGGGGGCTATGAACACTGAAGCTTTCTTT.

The CDR3 spells CATSTGGTEAFF. Here the CDR3 DNA reads TGTGCCACCTCGACAGGGGGCACTGAAGCTTTCTTT. The genes are TRBV2 and TRBJ1-1, with 9 bases fitting TRBD1. Germline V gene sequence: CDR1 SNHLY, CDR2 FYNNEI. Germline trimming cut 10 bases from V and 4 bases from J; bases unmatched to any gene: 4. The CDR3 sequence is 12 residues long.

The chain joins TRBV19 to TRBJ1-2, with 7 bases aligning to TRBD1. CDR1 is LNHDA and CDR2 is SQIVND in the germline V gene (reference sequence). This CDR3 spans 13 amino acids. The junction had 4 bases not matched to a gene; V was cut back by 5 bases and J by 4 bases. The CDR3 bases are TGTGCCAGTAGTCCTCGGACAGGCTATGGCTACACCTTC. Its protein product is CASSPRTGYGYTF.

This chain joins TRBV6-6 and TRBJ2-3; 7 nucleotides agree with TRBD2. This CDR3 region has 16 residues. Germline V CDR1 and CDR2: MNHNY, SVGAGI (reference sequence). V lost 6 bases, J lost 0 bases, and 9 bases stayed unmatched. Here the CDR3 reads CASSRDYQLSTDTQYF. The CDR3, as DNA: TGTGCCAGCAGCCGGGACTATCAACTTAGCACAGATACGCAGTATTTT.

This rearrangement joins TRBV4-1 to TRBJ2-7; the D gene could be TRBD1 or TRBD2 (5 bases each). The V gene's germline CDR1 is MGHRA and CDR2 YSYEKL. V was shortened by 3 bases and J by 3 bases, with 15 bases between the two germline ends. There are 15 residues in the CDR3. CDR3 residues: CASSHGTDWNYEQYF. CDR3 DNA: TGCGCCAGCAGCCACGGGACGGATTGGAACTACGAGCAGTACTTC.

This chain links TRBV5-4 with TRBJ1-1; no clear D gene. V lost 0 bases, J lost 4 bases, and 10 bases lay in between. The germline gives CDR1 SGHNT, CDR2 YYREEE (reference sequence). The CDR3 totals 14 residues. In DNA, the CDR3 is TGTGCCAGCAGCTTGGAGCTTCGGGGCACTGAAGCTTTCTTT. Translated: CASSLELRGTEAFF.

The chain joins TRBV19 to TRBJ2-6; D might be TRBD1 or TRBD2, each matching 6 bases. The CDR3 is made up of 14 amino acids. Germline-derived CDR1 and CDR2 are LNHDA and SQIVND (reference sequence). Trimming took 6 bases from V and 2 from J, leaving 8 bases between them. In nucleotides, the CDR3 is TGTGCCAGTAGGGAGGGGGCTGGGGCCAACGTCCTGACTTTC. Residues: CASREGAGANVLTF.

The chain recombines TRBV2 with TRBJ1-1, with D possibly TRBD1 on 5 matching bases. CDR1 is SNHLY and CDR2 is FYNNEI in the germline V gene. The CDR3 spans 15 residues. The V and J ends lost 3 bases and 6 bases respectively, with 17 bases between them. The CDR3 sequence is CASSEGLKKKAEAFF. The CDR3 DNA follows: TGTGCCAGCAGTGAGGGGCTTAAAAAAAAGGCTGAAGCTTTCTTT.

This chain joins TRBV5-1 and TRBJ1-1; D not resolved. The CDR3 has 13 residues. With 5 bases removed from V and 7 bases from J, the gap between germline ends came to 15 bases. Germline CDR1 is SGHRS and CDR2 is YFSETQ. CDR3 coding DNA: TGCGCCAGCAGTTCCGACGGGAAAGGTGAAGCTTTCTTT. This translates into CASSSDGKGEAFF.

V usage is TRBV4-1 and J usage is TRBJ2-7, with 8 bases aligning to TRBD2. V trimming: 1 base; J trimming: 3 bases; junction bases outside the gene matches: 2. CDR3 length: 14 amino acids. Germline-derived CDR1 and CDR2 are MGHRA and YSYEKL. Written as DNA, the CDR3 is TGCGCCAGCAGCCAAGCGCGGGGGGTCTACGAGCAGTACTTC. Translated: CASSQARGVYEQYF.

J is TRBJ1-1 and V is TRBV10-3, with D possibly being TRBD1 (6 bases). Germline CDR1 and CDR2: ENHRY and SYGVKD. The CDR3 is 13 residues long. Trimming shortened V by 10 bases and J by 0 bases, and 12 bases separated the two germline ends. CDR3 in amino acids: CASTGIMNTEAFF. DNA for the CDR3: TGTGCCAGTACAGGGATAATGAACACTGAAGCTTTCTTT.

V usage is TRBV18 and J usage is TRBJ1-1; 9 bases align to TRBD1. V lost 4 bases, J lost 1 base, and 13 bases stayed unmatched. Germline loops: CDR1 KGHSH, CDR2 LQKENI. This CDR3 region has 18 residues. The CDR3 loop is CASSLSATGGPKNTEAFF. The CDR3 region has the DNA TGTGCCAGCTCACTATCGGCGACAGGGGGTCCCAAGAACACTGAAGCTTTCTTT.

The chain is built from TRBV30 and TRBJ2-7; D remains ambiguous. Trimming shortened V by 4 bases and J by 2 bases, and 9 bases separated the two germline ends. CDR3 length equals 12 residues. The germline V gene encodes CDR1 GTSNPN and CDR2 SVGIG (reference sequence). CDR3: CAWTAATYEQYF. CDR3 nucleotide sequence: TGTGCCTGGACAGCCGCAACCTACGAGCAGTACTTC.

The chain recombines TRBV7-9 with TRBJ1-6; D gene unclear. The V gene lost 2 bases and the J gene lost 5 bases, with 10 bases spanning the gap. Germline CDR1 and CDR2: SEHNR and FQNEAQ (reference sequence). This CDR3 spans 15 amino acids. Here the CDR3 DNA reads TGTGCCAGCAGCTTACGGTCGCGGGATAATTCACCCCTCCACTTT. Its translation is CASSLRSRDNSPLHF. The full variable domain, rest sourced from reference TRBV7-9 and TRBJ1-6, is DTGVSQNPRHKITKRGQNVTFRCDPISEHNRLYWYRQTLGQGPEFLTYFQNEAQLEKSRLLSDRFSAERPKGSFSTLEIQRTEQGDSAMYLCASSLRSRDNSPLHFGNGTRLTVT.

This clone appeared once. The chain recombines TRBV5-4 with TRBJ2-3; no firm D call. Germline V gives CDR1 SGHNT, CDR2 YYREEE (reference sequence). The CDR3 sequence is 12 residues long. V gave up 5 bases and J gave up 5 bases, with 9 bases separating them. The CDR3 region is CASSSVEDTQYF. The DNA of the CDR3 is TGTGCCAGCAGTTCCGTAGAAGATACGCAGTATTTT.

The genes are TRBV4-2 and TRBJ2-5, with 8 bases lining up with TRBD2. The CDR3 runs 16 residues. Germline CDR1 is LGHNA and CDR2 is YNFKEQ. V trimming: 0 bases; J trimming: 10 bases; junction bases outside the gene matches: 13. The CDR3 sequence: CASSQDGQVAGTYQYF. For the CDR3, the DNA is TGTGCCAGCAGCCAAGACGGGCAGGTAGCGGGGACTTACCAGTACTTC.

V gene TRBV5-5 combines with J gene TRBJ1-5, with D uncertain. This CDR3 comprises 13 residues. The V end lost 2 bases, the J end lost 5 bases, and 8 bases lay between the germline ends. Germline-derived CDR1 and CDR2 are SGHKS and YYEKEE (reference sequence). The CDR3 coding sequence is TGTGCCAGCAGCTTCCGGTGGGATCAGCCCCAGCATTTT. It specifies CASSFRWDQPQHF.

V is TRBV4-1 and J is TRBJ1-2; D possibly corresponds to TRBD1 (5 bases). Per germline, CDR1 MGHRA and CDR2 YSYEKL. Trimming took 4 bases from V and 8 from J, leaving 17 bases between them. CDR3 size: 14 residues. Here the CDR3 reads CASSPTGTAGGYTF. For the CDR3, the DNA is TGCGCCAGCAGCCCTACCGGGACCGCTGGCGGCTACACCTTC.

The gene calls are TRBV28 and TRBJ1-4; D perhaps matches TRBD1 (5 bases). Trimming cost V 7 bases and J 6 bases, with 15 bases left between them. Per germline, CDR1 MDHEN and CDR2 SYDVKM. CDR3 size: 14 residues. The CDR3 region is CASTLRGSDEKLFF. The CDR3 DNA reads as TGTGCCAGCACCCTCCGGGGGTCGGATGAAAAACTGTTTTTT.

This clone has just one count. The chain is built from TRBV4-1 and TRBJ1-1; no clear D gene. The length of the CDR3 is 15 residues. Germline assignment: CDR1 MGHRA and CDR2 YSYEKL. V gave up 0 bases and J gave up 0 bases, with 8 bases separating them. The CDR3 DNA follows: TGCGCCAGCAGCCAAGAGTCAGCGGTGAACACTGAAGCTTTCTTT. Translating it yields CASSQESAVNTEAFF.

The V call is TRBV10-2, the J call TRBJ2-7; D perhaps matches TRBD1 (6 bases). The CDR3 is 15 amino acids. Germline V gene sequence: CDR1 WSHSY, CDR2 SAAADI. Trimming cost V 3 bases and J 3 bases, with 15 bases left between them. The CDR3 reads CASSDQGRAFYEQYF. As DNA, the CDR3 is TGCGCCAGCAGTGATCAGGGGCGGGCTTTCTACGAGCAGTACTTC.

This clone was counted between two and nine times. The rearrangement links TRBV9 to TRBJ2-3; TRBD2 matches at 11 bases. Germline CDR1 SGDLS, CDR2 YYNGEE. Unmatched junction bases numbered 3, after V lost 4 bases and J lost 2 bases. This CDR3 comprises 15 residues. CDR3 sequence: CASSQTSGITDTQYF. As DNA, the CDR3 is TGTGCCAGCAGCCAGACTAGCGGGATCACAGATACGCAGTATTTT.

Written as DNA, the CDR3 is TGTGCCAGCAGCTTCAGGGTTGACTATGGCTACACCTTC. It yields the protein CASSFRVDYGYTF. The chain is built from TRBV7-9 and TRBJ1-2; TRBD1 is a possible D gene (5 bases). Trimming took 3 bases from V and 3 from J, leaving 8 bases between them. The germline gives CDR1 SEHNR, CDR2 FQNEAQ (reference sequence). The CDR3 runs 13 residues.

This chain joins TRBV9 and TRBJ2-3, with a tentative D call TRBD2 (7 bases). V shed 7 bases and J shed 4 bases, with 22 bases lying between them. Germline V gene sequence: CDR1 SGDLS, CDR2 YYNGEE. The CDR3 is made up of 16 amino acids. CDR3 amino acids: CASSSRGGPKADTQYF. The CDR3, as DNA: TGTGCCAGCTCTTCAAGGGGGGGCCCGAAAGCAGATACGCAGTATTTT.

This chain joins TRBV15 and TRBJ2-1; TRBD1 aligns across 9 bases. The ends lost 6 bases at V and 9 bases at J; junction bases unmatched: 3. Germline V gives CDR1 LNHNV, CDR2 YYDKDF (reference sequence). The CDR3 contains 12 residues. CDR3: CATRDRGSEQFF. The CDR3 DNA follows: TGTGCCACCAGGGACAGGGGAAGTGAGCAGTTCTTC.